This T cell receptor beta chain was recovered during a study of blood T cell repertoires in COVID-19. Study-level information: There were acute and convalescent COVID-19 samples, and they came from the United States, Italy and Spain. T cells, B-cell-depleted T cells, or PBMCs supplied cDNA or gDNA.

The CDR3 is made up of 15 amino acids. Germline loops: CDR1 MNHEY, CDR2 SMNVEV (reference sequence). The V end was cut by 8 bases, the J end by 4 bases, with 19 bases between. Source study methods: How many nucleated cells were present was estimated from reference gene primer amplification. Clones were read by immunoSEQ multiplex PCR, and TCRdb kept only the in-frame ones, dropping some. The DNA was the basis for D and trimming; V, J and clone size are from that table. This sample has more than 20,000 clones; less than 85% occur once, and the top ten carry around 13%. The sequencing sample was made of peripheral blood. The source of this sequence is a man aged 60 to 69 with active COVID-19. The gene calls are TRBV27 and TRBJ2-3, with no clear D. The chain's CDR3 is CASFRNRLESDTQYF. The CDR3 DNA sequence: TGTGCCAGCTTTCGAAACCGGCTAGAGTCAGATACGCAGTATTTT.